This TCR beta chain was identified in a study of CD8 T cells in Susac syndrome. With random hexamers, reverse transcription was performed on roughly 0.5 to 1 ug of RNA. MiXCR, run by TCRdb on the immunoSEQ multiplex PCR reads, gives a single entry per CDR3 protein. Among about 120,000 distinct CDR3 sequences, about 92% were seen once, and the ten largest hold roughly 0.088%. This CDR3 is built from 11 residues. V shed 4 bases and J shed 9 bases, with 12 bases lying between them. Germline values: CDR1 SQVTM, CDR2 ANQGSEA. The sequencing input was CD4+ T cells from PBMCs. The J gene is TRBJ1-1, the V gene TRBV29-1, with D hard to call. This TCR derives from a human donor with multiple sclerosis. CDR3: CSVVLADKAFF. As DNA, the CDR3 is TGCAGCGTTGTCTTGGCAGATAAAGCTTTCTTT.